This TCR beta chain was obtained from a study of response to subunit inactivated influenza vaccine. Notes on the study in general: T cells newly recruited by each seasonal influenza vaccination are few, the authors suggested.

This clonotype was detected a few times. No antigen is known for it. TCRdb re-analysed the RT-PCR reads in MiXCR, keeping a single row per CDR3 protein. The table shows more than 400,000 distinct CDR3 sequences, with roughly 7.6% occurring only once. Per the germline V gene, CDR1 is LGHNA and CDR2 is YSLEER. The length of the CDR3 is 16 residues. Trimming took off 1 base at V and 2 bases at J, with 14 bases between the two ends. The rearrangement joins TRBV4-3 to TRBJ2-5; maybe TRBD2 (6 bases). Here the sequenced sample was PBMCs from blood, taken roughly 24 months after vaccination. This sequence originates from a man aged 45 to 75 who received an inactivated influenza vaccine. Here the CDR3 DNA reads TGCGCCAGCAGCCAAGTACTTGGGAGGACACAAGAGACCCAGTACTTC. It translates to CASSQVLGRTQETQYF.